A single sample is the source of the 27 T cell receptor beta chains below, sequenced in a study of neurological immune-mediated disorders. This sample's time point: longitudinal time-point 2. TCRdb called the 5' RACE reads again in MiXCR, with one record for every CDR3 protein. This sample has roughly 80,000 distinct CDR3 sequences, with 5.5% to 6.5% found just once. The sequenced material came from PBMCs. Source of these receptors: a woman aged 55-69 years with multiple sclerosis.

This clonotype was detected ten times or more. The chain recombines TRBV4-2 with TRBJ2-3, with 7 bases lining up with TRBD2. CDR1 LGHNA and CDR2 YNFKEQ come from the germline V gene. The CDR3 has 14 residues. Trimming removed 6 bases from V and 1 base from J; junction bases left unmatched: 4. CDR3: CASRESGGTDTQYF. CDR3 coding DNA: TGTGCCAGCAGGGAAAGCGGGGGCACAGATACGCAGTATTTT.

This clonotype was observed at least ten times. The chain combines TRBV6-5 with TRBJ1-5; the match to TRBD1 covers 7 bases. The J segment lost 1 base and the V segment lost 6 bases, leaving 3 bases of the junction unmatched. The germline gives CDR1 MNHEY, CDR2 SVGAGI. The CDR3 is 14 residues long. CDR3 DNA: TGTGCCAGCAGCATCAGGGGGAGCAATCAGCCCCAGCATTTT. This codes for CASSIRGSNQPQHF.

This clonotype was observed many times. The chain employs TRBV29-1 and TRBJ1-1; possible D gene TRBD1, 5 bases. This CDR3 spans 13 amino acids. Trimming shortened V by 3 bases and J by 0 bases, and 8 bases separated the two germline ends. Germline V CDR1 and CDR2: SQVTM, ANQGSEA. The CDR3 sequence is CSVDGGLNTEAFF. CDR3 in DNA: TGCAGCGTTGACGGGGGGTTGAACACTGAAGCTTTCTTT.

This clonotype was recorded many times. The J gene is TRBJ2-7, the V gene TRBV5-1, with TRBD1 matching 11 bases. Germline values: CDR1 SGHRS, CDR2 YFSETQ. This CDR3 spans 18 amino acids. Germline trimming cut 1 base from V and 6 bases from J; bases unmatched to any gene: 15. The CDR3 DNA reads as TGCGCCAGCAGCTTGTTGAAGGGACAGGGGGTCTCAGTCACCGAGCAGTACTTC. Encoded protein: CASSLLKGQGVSVTEQYF.

This clonotype has at least ten counts. This sequence joins TRBV7-8 and TRBJ1-3, with D perhaps matching TRBD1 (6 bases). The CDR3 extends over 16 amino acids. The V and J ends lost 1 base and 0 bases respectively, with 10 bases between them. Germline CDR1 is SGHVS and CDR2 is FQNEAQ. CDR3 region: CASSLGGADSGNTIYF. The CDR3 DNA reads TGTGCCAGCAGCTTAGGGGGGGCTGACTCTGGAAACACCATATATTTT.

This clonotype was recorded at least ten times. The gene calls are TRBV5-1 and TRBJ1-1; no definite D call. CDR1 and CDR2 from the germline V gene are SGHRS and YFSETQ. CDR3 length: 14 amino acids. The V gene lost 7 bases and the J gene lost 4 bases, with 17 bases spanning the gap. CDR3 coding DNA: TGCGCCAGCCAGAACCAACCAGGTGCCACTGAAGCTTTCTTT. This codes for CASQNQPGATEAFF. The full variable domain, in which reference TRBV5-1 and TRBJ1-1 provide the parts outside the CDR3, is KAGVTQTPRYLIKTRGQQVTLSCSPISGHRSVSWYQQTPGQGLQFLFEYFSETQRNKGNFPGRFSGRQFSNSRSEMNVSTLELGDSALYLCASQNQPGATEAFFGQGTRLTVV.

This clonotype was found many times. This chain uses TRBV9 with TRBJ1-6, with D perhaps matching TRBD1 (5 bases). Trimming removed 0 bases from V and 8 bases from J, with 15 bases in between. The CDR3 spans 16 residues. CDR1 and CDR2 (germline): SGDLS, YYNGEE. In DNA, the CDR3 is TGTGCCAGCAGCGTAGCCCCGGGGGGACTAGATTCACCCCTCCACTTT. Translated, it gives CASSVAPGGLDSPLHF.

The table lists this clonotype with many counts. This chain joins TRBV20-1 and TRBJ2-2; tentative D call: TRBD1 (5 bases). The CDR3 is 16 residues long. The V end lost 0 bases, the J end lost 2 bases, and 13 bases lay between the germline ends. The germline gives CDR1 DFQATT, CDR2 SNEGSKA (reference sequence). Here the CDR3 DNA reads TGCAGTGCTAGAGAGGCCGGACATGCAAACACCGGGGAGCTGTTTTTT. This gives the protein CSAREAGHANTGELFF.

In its sample, this clonotype was seen many times. V is TRBV12-3 or TRBV12-4 and J is TRBJ2-7; D remains unclear. The CDR3 runs 14 residues. Trimming left V 4 bases short and J 0 bases short, with 10 bases between. DNA of the CDR3: TGTGCCAGCAGTTCACGACACCGCTCCTACGAGCAGTACTTC. This sequence encodes CASSSRHRSYEQYF.

In its sample, this clonotype was seen many times. CDR3 sequence: CASSLWAGVGTGDTGELFF. The CDR3 region has the DNA TGCGCCAGCAGCTTGTGGGCCGGGGTAGGGACAGGGGACACCGGGGAGCTGTTTTTT. The V call is TRBV5-1, the J call TRBJ2-2; 10 bases fit TRBD1. The V gene end was trimmed by 1 base and the J gene end by 3 bases; junction bases not matched to a gene: 12. Germline values: CDR1 SGHRS, CDR2 YFSETQ. The CDR3 length is 19 residues. Variable domain in full (rest from reference TRBV5-1 and TRBJ2-2): KAGVTQTPRYLIKTRGQQVTLSCSPISGHRSVSWYQQTPGQGLQFLFEYFSETQRNKGNFPGRFSGRQFSNSRSEMNVSTLELGDSALYLCASSLWAGVGTGDTGELFFGEGSRLTVL.

This clonotype was counted at least ten times. V and J are TRBV5-1 and TRBJ1-6, with D hard to call. Germline CDR1 and CDR2: SGHRS and YFSETQ. The ends were cut back, 0 bases at V and 5 bases at J, with 6 bases in the middle. CDR3 size: 14 residues. Here the CDR3 reads CASSLAGDNSPLHF. CDR3 bases: TGCGCCAGCAGCTTGGCCGGGGATAATTCACCCCTCCACTTT.

This clonotype was recorded at least ten times. The chain carries TRBV5-5 and TRBJ2-7, with TRBD2 matching over 9 bases. V gave up 6 bases and J gave up 5 bases; unmatched junction bases: 9. This CDR3 region has 14 residues. In germline, CDR1 is SGHKS, CDR2 YYEKEE (reference sequence). The CDR3 bases are TGTGCCAGCAACGCGGGGGGGCAGTTCGACGAGCAGTACTTC. Its protein product is CASNAGGQFDEQYF.

The rearrangement links TRBV3-1 to TRBJ1-4; the D gene is possibly TRBD1 (6 bases). The V gene lost 4 bases and the J gene lost 17 bases, with 17 bases spanning the gap. Germline lookup yields CDR1 LGHDT and CDR2 YNNKEL (reference sequence). This CDR3 region has 12 residues. The CDR3 is CASSRDGQGSFF. The CDR3, as DNA: TGTGCCAGCAGCCGAGACGGCCAGGGGAGTTTTTTT.

This clonotype was seen many times. The J gene is TRBJ1-3, the V gene TRBV6-6; 10 bases align to TRBD1. Germline assignment: CDR1 MNHNY and CDR2 SVGAGI (reference sequence). CDR3 size: 15 residues. Unmatched junction bases numbered 6, after V lost 8 bases and J lost 2 bases. The CDR3 here is CASCYGTGAGNTIYF. CDR3 sequence (DNA): TGTGCCAGCTGCTACGGGACAGGGGCTGGAAACACCATATATTTT.

This clonotype was detected ten times or more. The J gene is TRBJ2-7, the V gene TRBV29-1; D gene ambiguous. Trimming shortened V by 4 bases and J by 7 bases, and 17 bases separated the two germline ends. The germline V gene has CDR1 SQVTM and CDR2 ANQGSEA. The CDR3 has 13 amino acids. CDR3 nucleotide sequence: TGCAGCGTTGGGGCACGGATCACGGAAGAGCAGTACTTC. Amino acid sequence: CSVGARITEEQYF.

This clonotype was seen many times. This chain links TRBV7-9 with TRBJ1-6; D is possibly TRBD1 (6 bases). With 5 bases removed from V and 10 bases from J, the gap between germline ends came to 12 bases. Germline V gene lookup returns CDR1 SEHNR and CDR2 FQNEAQ (reference sequence). CDR3 length: 13 residues. CDR3 region: CASSAPGDSPLHF. The CDR3 DNA reads TGTGCCAGCAGCGCCCCAGGGGACTCACCCCTCCACTTT.

Ten or more counts support this clonotype. J is TRBJ1-1 and V is TRBV5-1; the match to TRBD1 covers 7 bases. This CDR3 contains 13 residues. Per germline, CDR1 SGHRS and CDR2 YFSETQ. V gave up 4 bases and J gave up 3 bases; unmatched junction bases: 3. CDR3 in DNA: TGCGCCAGCAGCACCGGGACAGACACTGAAGCTTTCTTT. Residues: CASSTGTDTEAFF. Full variable domain (outside the CDR3, taken from reference TRBV5-1 and TRBJ1-1): KAGVTQTPRYLIKTRGQQVTLSCSPISGHRSVSWYQQTPGQGLQFLFEYFSETQRNKGNFPGRFSGRQFSNSRSEMNVSTLELGDSALYLCASSTGTDTEAFFGQGTRLTVV.

This clonotype was detected many times. The chain links TRBV5-1 to TRBJ2-2; no firm D call. Between the trimmed V and J ends, which lost 2 bases and 6 bases, there was a span of 8 bases. The germline V gene has CDR1 SGHRS and CDR2 YFSETQ. The CDR3 is 13 amino acids. CDR3 sequence (DNA): TGCGCCAGCAGCTTACAGAGTCCCGGGGAGCTGTTTTTT. It is translated as CASSLQSPGELFF.

This clonotype occurred many times. V is TRBV3-1 and J is TRBJ2-1, with a possible D match to TRBD2 (6 bases). Looked up from germline, CDR1 is LGHDT and CDR2 is YNNKEL (reference sequence). The germline V and J ends were trimmed by 4 bases and 6 bases, with 7 bases remaining between them. The CDR3 extends over 12 amino acids. The CDR3 sequence is CASSPTSNEQFF. CDR3 coding DNA: TGTGCCAGCAGCCCGACTAGCAATGAGCAGTTCTTC.

This clonotype has ten or more counts. The gene calls are TRBV7-6 and TRBJ2-7; D may be TRBD1 (5 bases). The CDR3 covers 14 residues. The V gene lost 2 bases and the J gene lost 4 bases, with 12 bases spanning the gap. Germline V gene data show CDR1 as SGHVS and CDR2 as FNYEAQ. Here the CDR3 reads CASSLTPGMYEQYF. The DNA of the CDR3 is TGTGCCAGCAGCTTAACTCCAGGGATGTACGAGCAGTACTTC.

This clonotype showed up many times. The genes are TRBV7-2 and TRBJ2-5, with D possibly being TRBD1 (6 bases). The germline V gene encodes CDR1 SGHTA and CDR2 FQGNSA. V lost 2 bases and J 4 bases, leaving 8 bases between the germline ends. The CDR3 loop spans 13 amino acids. As DNA, the CDR3 is TGTGCCAGCAGCTTATTGGACAGAGAGACCCAGTACTTC. Amino acid sequence: CASSLLDRETQYF.

The chain uses TRBV28 and TRBJ2-7; TRBD2 is a possible D gene (5 bases). The V end was cut by 5 bases, the J end by 3 bases, with 14 bases between. The CDR3 sequence is 14 residues long. Looked up from germline, CDR1 is MDHEN and CDR2 is SYDVKM. The CDR3 nucleotides read TGTGCCAGCAGTCCCCGCCGGGGTGGCTACGAGCAGTACTTC. This gives the protein CASSPRRGGYEQYF.

This clonotype has ten or more counts. The J gene is TRBJ2-4, the V gene TRBV20-1, with D possibly matching TRBD1 (7 bases). Germline V gene sequence: CDR1 DFQATT, CDR2 SNEGSKA (reference sequence). The CDR3 has 14 amino acids. Trimming took off 3 bases at V and 7 bases at J, with 16 bases between the two ends. CDR3 DNA: TGCAGTGCTAGGGCCCCGGCAGGGGGGAACATTCAGTACTTC. Protein sequence: CSARAPAGGNIQYF.

The sample holds many counts of this clonotype. One end of the junction is discordant with germline, which a read error may explain. V and J are TRBV5-1 and TRBJ2-7, with D maybe TRBD1 (6 bases). Germline CDR1 is SGHRS and CDR2 is YFSETQ. This CDR3 is 12 amino acids long. The CDR3 sequence is CASSQRDIPLHF. CDR3 nucleotides: TGCGCCAGCAGCCAGAGGGACATCCCGCTGCACTTC. The variable domain in full, with the rest retrieved from reference TRBV5-1 and TRBJ2-7, is KAGVTQTPRYLIKTRGQQVTLSCSPISGHRSVSWYQQTPGQGLQFLFEYFSETQRNKGNFPGRFSGRQFSNSRSEMNVSTLELGDSALYLCASSQRDIPLHFGPGTRLTVT.

This clonotype was found a few times. The chain combines TRBV12-3 or TRBV12-4 with TRBJ2-5; 9 bases fit TRBD2. V gave up 3 bases and J gave up 2 bases; unmatched junction bases: 7. This CDR3 contains 16 residues. CDR3 in amino acids: CASSFGLAPYQETQYF. The CDR3 nucleotides read TGTGCCAGCAGTTTCGGACTAGCGCCTTATCAAGAGACCCAGTACTTC.

This clonotype was recorded at least ten times. This chain links TRBV2 with TRBJ2-3; tentatively, D is TRBD1 (5 bases). V was pared by 3 bases and J by 4 bases, with 14 bases between. CDR3 length: 15 amino acids. Germline V CDR1 and CDR2: SNHLY, FYNNEI. The CDR3 region is CASSEDIRSADTQYF. As DNA, the CDR3 is TGTGCCAGCAGTGAGGACATTAGGTCGGCAGATACGCAGTATTTT.

In DNA, the CDR3 is TGTGCCTGGAGCCCACAGGGACTCCAGCCCCAGCATTTT. Its protein product is CAWSPQGLQPQHF. The chain employs TRBV30 and TRBJ1-5, with D possibly being TRBD1 (6 bases). The germline CDR1 and CDR2 sequences are GTSNPN and SVGIG (reference sequence). V lost 3 bases and J lost 7, with 13 bases in between. The CDR3 has 13 amino acids.